The rows below give T cell receptor beta chains drawn from one sample of a study of T-cell reconstitution after alpha-beta-depleted transplantation in children. TCRdb redid the calling of the PCR reads with MiXCR, one entry per CDR3 protein. The data show some 830,000 distinct CDR3 sequences, roughly 16% seen once. The sample here was PBMCs, mostly from graft donor cells, taken 360 days after TCRalphabeta/CD19-depleted stem cell transplant. These receptors came from a male patient under 18 who had a stem cell transplant for acute lymphoblastic leukemia, so the T cells may come from the graft donor. Each CDR3 is given with its conserved first and last residue. A D gene is named only where the DNA matches it firmly. Clone size is shown for a subset of rows, as once, few, many or a class of expanded clone.

v_gene	d_gene	j_gene	abundance	CDR3nt	CDR3aa
TRBV6-5	TRBD2	TRBJ2-1	.	TGTGCCAGCAGTTACTCGAACCAACGGGACGGGAGGCCCAATGAGCAGTTCTTC	CASSYSNQRDGRPNEQFF
TRBV20-1	TRBD1	TRBJ2-1	many	TGCAGTGCCGAGAGGGGGCGGAAGAGATACAATGAGCAGTTCTTC	CSAERGRKRYNEQFF
TRBV27	TRBD1	TRBJ2-7	many	TGTGCCAGCAGGTACGGACAGGGGGGCTACGAGCAGTACTTC	CASRYGQGGYEQYF
TRBV5-6	.	TRBJ1-1	many	TGTGCCAGCAGCTTGGATTGGACAGCTGAAGCTTTCTTT	CASSLDWTAEAFF
TRBV6-1	.	TRBJ2-5	.	TGTGCCAGCACAGCCCGATGGGGGCAAGAGACCCAGTACTTC	CASTARWGQETQYF
TRBV20-1	.	TRBJ2-4	few	TGCAGTGCTAGACAGGAGATTAGAGCCAAAAACATTCAGTACTTC	CSARQEIRAKNIQYF
TRBV5-1	.	TRBJ2-1	.	TGCGCCAGCAGCCCCCCGGGACTCACCCGTGGGATTGTCCGCAATGAGCAGTTCTTC	CASSPPGLTRGIVRNEQFF
TRBV20-1	.	TRBJ2-5	few	TGCAGTGCTCCCAGCCCGATTGGACGCGGGCCCCAGTACTTC	CSAPSPIGRGPQYF
TRBV6-1	.	TRBJ2-2	few	TGTGCCAGCAGTGAATCGTGGGGCGCGTTGACCGGGGAGCTGTTTTTT	CASSESWGALTGELFF
TRBV5-1	.	TRBJ1-2	.	TGCGCCAGCAGGGTTGACGGGGACTATGGCTACACCTTC	CASRVDGDYGYTF
TRBV13	.	TRBJ1-6	.	TGTGCCAGCAGCCCAGCAACCGGGACCCTCACCAGGACTAGTTCACCCCTCCACTTT	CASSPATGTLTRTSSPLHF
TRBV19	.	TRBJ2-4	few	TGTGCCAGTAGTATAGGTTTTGGGAGCGCCAAAAACATTCAGTACTTC	CASSIGFGSAKNIQYF
TRBV12-1	.	TRBJ2-7	.	TGTGCCAGCAGCCCTGGGCTCGCGGGAGTAGAGGACGAGCAGTACTTC	CASSPGLAGVEDEQYF
TRBV5-4	TRBD2	TRBJ2-1	few	TGTGCCAGCAGCCCCGCTAGCGGTCGCTCCTACAATGAGCAGTTCTTC	CASSPASGRSYNEQFF
TRBV4-2	TRBD1	TRBJ1-1	.	TGTGCCAGCAGCCAAGAAATTGGACAGGATGAAGCTTTCTTT	CASSQEIGQDEAFF
TRBV4-1	.	TRBJ2-5	.	TGCGCCAGCAGCCAAGTAGGAGTGATACGGGAGACCCAGTACTTC	CASSQVGVIRETQYF
TRBV27	TRBD1	TRBJ2-7	few	TGTGCCACCGCTGGACAGGGGGCAATCTACGAGCAGTACTTC	CATAGQGAIYEQYF
TRBV5-1	.	TRBJ1-1	few	TGCGCCAGCAGCTTCATGGAGGGGGATGACACTGAAGCTTTCTTT	CASSFMEGDDTEAFF
TRBV6-5	.	TRBJ2-7	few	TGTGCCAGCAAAGGGCTCTACGAGCAGTACTTC	CASKGLYEQYF
TRBV24-1	TRBD1	TRBJ2-7	.	TGTGCCACCAGTGATCCTAACAGGGGGAGGTACGAGCAGTACTTC	CATSDPNRGRYEQYF
TRBV6-1	.	TRBJ2-1	.	TGTGCCAGCAGATCCCCGCGGAGGGACGTGAGTAATGAGCAGTTCTTC	CASRSPRRDVSNEQFF
TRBV20-1	.	TRBJ2-7	.	TGCAGTGCTAGAGCCGGCCCGGGACGGAGCTCCTACGAGCAGTACTTC	CSARAGPGRSSYEQYF
TRBV29-1	.	TRBJ2-5	few	TGCAGCGTTGGGGTCGGGTTCCAAGAGACCCAGTACTTC	CSVGVGFQETQYF
TRBV9	.	TRBJ2-2	.	TGTGCCAGCAGCGTAGCCCTTAACAGGGATCGTTACACCGGGGAGCTGTTTTTT	CASSVALNRDRYTGELFF
TRBV10-3	.	TRBJ2-7	.	TGTGCCATCAGTGTGTGGGGGAATTACGAGCAGTACTTC	CAISVWGNYEQYF
TRBV6-2/TRBV6-3	.	TRBJ2-7	.	TGTGCCAGCAGTTACACTATAGCGGAGCACTCCTACGAGCAGTACTTC	CASSYTIAEHSYEQYF
TRBV7-9	.	TRBJ2-7	few	TGTGCCAGCAGCTTAGTGAACTATCCCTACGAGCAGTACTTC	CASSLVNYPYEQYF
TRBV5-6	TRBD2	TRBJ2-3	many	TGTGCCAGCAGCTTGCGCCTAGCGGGAGCCCCCCCCACAGATACGCAGTATTTT	CASSLRLAGAPPTDTQYF
TRBV10-1	.	TRBJ1-1	.	TGCGCCAGCAGTGATAATCCTCGGCCATTGAACACTGAAGCTTTCTTT	CASSDNPRPLNTEAFF
TRBV25-1	.	TRBJ2-7	many	TGTGCCAGCAGTGCCACCTGGGGCTCGCAGTACTTC	CASSATWGSQYF
TRBV10-1	.	TRBJ2-3	few	TGCGCCAGCAGTGAGGGGGGACATGGAACAGATACGCAGTATTTT	CASSEGGHGTDTQYF
TRBV20-1	.	TRBJ2-7	few	TGCAGTGCCACGGACAGTTTGAGGTACGAGCAGTACTTC	CSATDSLRYEQYF
TRBV4-1	TRBD1	TRBJ2-2	.	TGCGCCAGCAGCCAAGTCTCAGGGACAGTCGCGAGCGGGGAGCTGTTTTTT	CASSQVSGTVASGELFF
TRBV7-9	TRBD1	TRBJ1-1	.	TGTGCCGGAACGACAGGGGGCTATGGTGGCACTGAAGCTTTCTTT	CAGTTGGYGGTEAFF
TRBV6-1	TRBD2	TRBJ2-3	few	TGTGCCAGCAGTGAAACACTAGCGGGAAGAAGGGATACGCAGTATTTT	CASSETLAGRRDTQYF
TRBV5-1	TRBD2	TRBJ2-1	.	TGCGCCAGCAGCAGCCAACTAGCGGGTTCGAATGAGCAGTTCTTC	CASSSQLAGSNEQFF
TRBV2	TRBD1	TRBJ1-1	.	TGTGCCAGCAGACCGACAGGGGAAGCTTTCTTT	CASRPTGEAFF
TRBV24-1	TRBD2	TRBJ2-7	many	TGTGCCACCAGCCTCGGGACTAGCGGGAGTCGTCAGTACTTC	CATSLGTSGSRQYF
TRBV15	TRBD1	TRBJ1-5	.	TGTGCCACCAGCACTAACAGGGGCTCCAATCAGCCCCAGCATTTT	CATSTNRGSNQPQHF
TRBV6-1	.	TRBJ2-1	few	TGTGCCAGCACCCTTCGCGGGAGAAGGGGGAATGAGCAGTTCTTC	CASTLRGRRGNEQFF
TRBV11-2	.	TRBJ1-5	few	TGTGCCAGCAGCTTTGCACCGAATAGCAATCAGCCCCAGCATTTT	CASSFAPNSNQPQHF
TRBV30	.	TRBJ1-5	few	TGTGCCTGGAGTGTAACGGGGGCGCCCCATCAGCCCCAGCATTTT	CAWSVTGAPHQPQHF
TRBV3-1	TRBD2	TRBJ2-7	.	TGTGCCAGCAGCCAAGATCTTCCTAGGCTAGCGGCGCCCTCCTACGAGCAGTACTTC	CASSQDLPRLAAPSYEQYF
TRBV5-1	.	TRBJ2-4	.	TGCGCCAGCAGTCCTCCCCAAGGCGGGGCCAAAAACATTCAGTACTTC	CASSPPQGGAKNIQYF
TRBV5-1	.	TRBJ2-1	few	TGCGCCAGCAGCTTGGTAGAGGTTCGGACAGAGCAGTTCTTC	CASSLVEVRTEQFF
TRBV5-1	.	TRBJ2-5	many	TGCGCCAGCGAAGAGACCCAGTACTTC	CASEETQYF
TRBV10-3	.	TRBJ2-2	.	TGTGCCATCAGTGGGAATAAGGGTAACACCGGGGAGCTGTTTTTT	CAISGNKGNTGELFF
TRBV27	TRBD1	TRBJ2-7	few	TGTGCCAGCCGGGACAGCCTTGACTACGAGCAGTACTTC	CASRDSLDYEQYF
TRBV27	.	TRBJ2-3	.	TGTGCCAGCAGTTCCCCCCCCTCAGATACGCAGTATTTT	CASSSPPSDTQYF
TRBV5-5	TRBD2	TRBJ2-3	.	TGTGCCAGCAGACTGACTAGCGGTGGCACAGATACGCAGTATTTT	CASRLTSGGTDTQYF
TRBV7-9	.	TRBJ2-1	few	TGTGCCAGCAGCTCCTGGGGGGACAATGAGCAGTTCTTC	CASSSWGDNEQFF